The next 8 T cell receptor beta chains were all read from a single sample in a study of T cell clonality in common variable immunodeficiency. The method was immunoSEQ multiplex PCR; TCRdb's version includes in-frame clones alone and lacks a portion of them. The profile covers about 52,000 clones, none occurring a single time. The source material was peripheral blood mononuclear cells. The receptors were gathered from a person aged 18 to 75 in good health.

This clone was recorded at least ten times. The observed sequence ends 3 residues before the CDR3 terminus, with the missing tail filled in from the germline J gene. The rearrangement joins TRBV12-5 to TRBJ1-6; 8 positions match TRBD1. The CDR3 runs 16 residues. Unmatched junction bases numbered 4, after V lost 3 bases and J lost 3 bases. The V gene's germline CDR1 is LGHNT and CDR2 FRNRAP. CDR3 protein: CASGFAQGDYNSPLHF. CDR3 DNA, as far as it was read: TGTGCTAGTGGTTTCGCACAGGGGGACTATAATTCACCC.

This clone has ten or more counts. The CDR3 extends 3 residues past the end of the read, so its final part is completed from the germline J gene. The genes are TRBV5-1 and TRBJ1-6; 8 bases map to TRBD1. CDR1 and CDR2 (germline): SGHRS, YFSETQ. V was pared by 3 bases and J by 7 bases, with 3 bases of the junction left unmatched. CDR3 length equals 14 residues. CDR3 protein: CASSYGQGNSPLHF. The DNA read from the CDR3 is TGCGCCAGCAGCTACGGACAGGGCAATTCACCC.

Remarks on this clone: With the read ending 3 residues before the CDR3 end, the germline J gene is used to fill in that end. The chain combines TRBV2 with TRBJ1-6; D perhaps matches TRBD1 (6 bases). Germline CDR1 SNHLY, CDR2 FYNNEI. This CDR3 contains 17 residues. V was pared by 2 bases and J by 10 bases, with 21 bases between. CDR3 amino acids: CASSENRVMDSGSPLHF. The CDR3 bases that were read are TGTGCCAGCAGTGAAAACAGGGTTATGGATTCGGGGTCACCC.

Remarks on this clone: The CDR3 end is not reached by the read, which stops 3 residues before it; the germline J gene fills it in. The V and J genes are TRBV6-2 or TRBV6-3 and TRBJ1-2; TRBD1 matches 8 bases. Germline values: CDR1 MNHEY, CDR2 SVGEGT. This CDR3 is 16 amino acids long. The CDR3 bases that were read are TGTGCCAGCAGTTCCCGACAGGGGCGGGTGACAGATACC. Its translation is CASSSRQGRVTDT. The complete CDR3 protein is CASSSRQGRVTDTYTF.

In its sample, this clone was seen many times. The sequenced CDR3 bases are TGTGCCAGCAGCTTAGAGACAGGGTTAAATGAG. Its translation: CASSLETGLNE. The entire CDR3 protein is CASSLETGLNEQFF. The chain uses TRBV7-9 and TRBJ2-1; TRBD1 matches at 7 bases. Read coverage stops 3 residues before the CDR3 terminus; the germline J gene supplies the remainder. The CDR3 consists of 14 residues. Germline lookup yields CDR1 SEHNR and CDR2 FQNEAQ (reference sequence). J was trimmed by 7 bases and V by 1 base; bases with no gene match: 4.

This clone was recorded at least ten times. The CDR3 extends 3 residues past the end of the read, so its final part is completed from the germline J gene. This chain links TRBV20-1 with TRBJ2-7; TRBD2 might be the D (6 bases). Germline V gene data show CDR1 as DFQATT and CDR2 as SNEGSKA (reference sequence). V was pared by 5 bases and J by 1 base, with 15 bases between. The CDR3 totals 14 residues. This CDR3 reads CSAHDGGRSYEQYF. CDR3 DNA (partial): TGCAGTGCTCACGACGGGGGTCGGTCCTACGAG.

This clone has only a few counts. Read data end 3 residues before the CDR3 end; the end is taken from the germline J gene. The rearrangement uses TRBV18 and TRBJ2-2, with 8 bases fitting TRBD1. Germline V CDR1 and CDR2: KGHSH, LQKENI. This CDR3 is 16 amino acids long. The V gene end was trimmed by 0 bases and the J gene end by 7 bases; junction bases not matched to a gene: 7. This chain's CDR3 is CASSPPGRGPDGELFF. Incomplete CDR3 DNA: TGTGCCAGCTCACCACCGGGCAGGGGGCCGGACGGGGAG.

This clone was counted many times. The CDR3 goes on 3 residues after the read ends, and that part is filled in from the germline J gene. The V call is TRBV12-3 or TRBV12-4, the J call TRBJ2-5; the match to TRBD1 covers 8 bases. This CDR3 is 13 amino acids long. J was trimmed by 4 bases and V by 4 bases; bases with no gene match: 2. The CDR3 spells CASSSRGRETQYF. The DNA read from the CDR3 is TGTGCCAGCAGTTCCAGGGGGCGAGAGACC.